Shown below are 32 T cell receptor beta chains from a single sample sequenced in a study of T cell responses to AZD1222 COVID-19 vaccine. Clones were sequenced by immunoSEQ multiplex PCR, and TCRdb holds only the in-frame ones, with some missing. Of about 150,000 clones listed, more than 85% are singletons. Material: peripheral blood, obtained on day 0 of AZD1222 vaccination. The receptors shown here come from an adult in good health.

V usage is TRBV5-1 and J usage is TRBJ2-1, with 13 bases that match TRBD2. V was clipped by 0 bases and J by 8 bases; unmatched bases: 8. The germline V gene encodes CDR1 SGHRS and CDR2 YFSETQ. The CDR3 covers 17 residues. The CDR3, as DNA: TGCGCCAGCAGCTTGGCCCGACTAGCGGGAGGAGGGGATGAGCAGTTCTTC. Its translation: CASSLARLAGGGDEQFF.

The J gene is TRBJ1-1, the V gene TRBV10-3; D perhaps matches TRBD1 (5 bases). V shed 10 bases and J shed 6 bases, with 21 bases lying between them. CDR1 and CDR2 (germline): ENHRY, SYGVKD. The CDR3 runs to 14 residues. The CDR3, as DNA: TGTGCCACAGGCGTAGCAGGGAGGGAGGCTGAAGCTTTCTTT. Translation: CATGVAGREAEAFF.

The count of this clone is one. The chain carries TRBV9 and TRBJ2-1, with 11 bases matching TRBD2. The germline CDR1 and CDR2 sequences are SGDLS and YYNGEE. This CDR3 has 16 amino acids. The V and J ends lost 0 bases and 4 bases, in that order; junction bases with no gene match: 3. CDR3 sequence: CASSVVLAGGYNEQFF. The CDR3 DNA reads TGTGCCAGCAGCGTAGTCTTAGCGGGAGGGTACAATGAGCAGTTCTTC.

CDR3 residues: CASSSQGLEQYF. In nucleotides, the CDR3 is TGTGCCAGTAGTAGTCAGGGGTTGGAGCAGTACTTC. The chain recombines TRBV19 with TRBJ2-7, with D possibly matching TRBD1 (6 bases). The CDR3 contains 12 residues. Trimming took off 4 bases at V and 7 bases at J, with 11 bases between the two ends. Germline CDR1 and CDR2: LNHDA and SQIVND (reference sequence).

The chain is built from TRBV7-2 and TRBJ2-1; the match to TRBD2 covers 13 bases. The CDR3 totals 17 residues. V shed 5 bases and J 4 bases; nucleotides not matched to a gene: 8. Per germline, CDR1 SGHTA and CDR2 FQGNSA. Here the CDR3 DNA reads TGTGCCAGCAGCCCTGGAACGACTAGCGGGGGGTACAATGAGCAGTTCTTC. It yields the protein CASSPGTTSGGYNEQFF.

V gene TRBV7-9 combines with J gene TRBJ2-3; 14 nucleotides line up with TRBD2. This CDR3 comprises 18 residues. Germline V gene sequence: CDR1 SEHNR, CDR2 FQNEAQ (reference sequence). J was trimmed by 4 bases and V by 4 bases; bases with no gene match: 10. The CDR3 region has the DNA TGTGCCAGCAGCTCAACGGCGGGACTAGCGGGAGTTCCAGATACGCAGTATTTT. Translation gives CASSSTAGLAGVPDTQYF.

The chain employs TRBV5-6 and TRBJ2-7; maybe TRBD1 (5 bases). The CDR3 sequence is 13 residues long. Germline values: CDR1 SGHDT, CDR2 YYEEEE. Trimming pared 0 bases from V and 6 bases from J, leaving 10 bases between. The CDR3 sequence is CASSLGQGGEQYF. In nucleotides, the CDR3 is TGTGCCAGCAGCTTGGGTCAGGGTGGCGAGCAGTACTTC.

CDR3 sequence: CASSVGGRLTDTQYF. The CDR3 nucleotides are TGTGCCAGCAGCGTAGGAGGGCGCCTCACAGATACGCAGTATTTT. This chain connects TRBV9 to TRBJ2-3; D is possibly TRBD2 (5 bases). The CDR3 extends over 15 amino acids. Germline CDR1 reads SGDLS; CDR2 reads YYNGEE. The V and J ends lost 0 bases and 2 bases respectively, with 10 bases between them.

The chain has TRBV14 and TRBJ2-7, with TRBD2 identical over 9 bases. The germline gives CDR1 SGHDN, CDR2 FVKESK. CDR3 length: 14 residues. V was pared by 4 bases and J by 2 bases, with 3 bases of the junction left unmatched. CDR3 region: CASSLAGVTYEQYF. CDR3 nucleotide sequence: TGTGCCAGCAGCCTAGCGGGAGTGACCTACGAGCAGTACTTC.

The chain employs TRBV11-2 and TRBJ2-1, with TRBD2 as a possible D gene (6 bases). Trimming took off 1 base at V and 6 bases at J, with 7 bases between the two ends. This CDR3 region has 13 residues. Germline CDR1 SGHAT, CDR2 FQNNGV. CDR3 in DNA: TGTGCCAGCAGCTTAGGGACTATCAATGAGCAGTTCTTC. It yields the protein CASSLGTINEQFF.

This clone was counted a single time. The chain joins TRBV5-5 to TRBJ2-1, with 12 bases aligning to TRBD2. The germline CDR1 and CDR2 sequences are SGHKS and YYEKEE (reference sequence). This CDR3 comprises 17 residues. The junction had 7 bases not matched to a gene; V was cut back by 2 bases and J by 4 bases. CDR3 residues: CASSFKLAGGPYNEQFF. The CDR3 DNA is TGTGCCAGCAGCTTTAAACTAGCGGGGGGCCCTTACAATGAGCAGTTCTTC.

The J gene is TRBJ1-1, the V gene TRBV4-1; D gene uncertain. The CDR3 runs to 14 residues. The germline V gene has CDR1 MGHRA and CDR2 YSYEKL. V gave up 3 bases and J gave up 3 bases, with 11 bases separating them. The CDR3 sequence is CASSHVPGDTEAFF. In nucleotides, the CDR3 is TGCGCCAGCAGCCATGTGCCGGGAGACACTGAAGCTTTCTTT.

The rearrangement joins TRBV4-3 to TRBJ1-3; the D is unclear. Trimming stripped 0 bases from V and 2 bases from J, with 8 bases between. The length of the CDR3 is 15 residues. Germline lookup yields CDR1 LGHNA and CDR2 YSLEER. The CDR3 region is CASSQDTGPGNTIYF. The CDR3 region has the DNA TGCGCCAGCAGCCAAGATACCGGGCCTGGAAACACCATATATTTT.

In this sample, this clone turned up once. The chain couples TRBV7-8 to TRBJ2-4; 7 bases map to TRBD1. Germline assignment: CDR1 SGHVS and CDR2 FQNEAQ. CDR3 length: 16 amino acids. The junction had 7 bases not matched to a gene; V was cut back by 5 bases and J by 0 bases. CDR3: CASSHGTVEAKNIQYF. CDR3 DNA: TGTGCCAGCAGCCACGGGACAGTTGAAGCCAAAAACATTCAGTACTTC.

This chain connects TRBV15 to TRBJ1-2; D not resolved. CDR1 and CDR2 (germline): LNHNV, YYDKDF (reference sequence). This CDR3 comprises 13 residues. V was trimmed by 8 bases and J by 2 bases, leaving 12 bases between them. The CDR3 is CATQKSRNYGYTF. CDR3 DNA: TGTGCCACCCAAAAATCAAGGAACTATGGCTACACCTTC.

The rearrangement links TRBV11-3 to TRBJ2-7, with 10 nucleotides matching TRBD2. The germline CDR1 and CDR2 sequences are SGHNT and YENEEA. This CDR3 has 15 residues. J lost 5 bases, V lost 6 bases, and 10 bases had no gene match. CDR3: CASREGLAGVDEQYF. The CDR3, as DNA: TGTGCCAGCAGGGAGGGTCTAGCGGGAGTCGACGAGCAGTACTTC.

This clone showed up just once. This rearrangement joins TRBV9 to TRBJ2-3, with D possibly matching TRBD1 (6 bases). With 9 bases removed from V and 6 bases from J, the gap between germline ends came to 26 bases. CDR1 is SGDLS and CDR2 is YYNGEE in the germline V gene. CDR3 size: 16 residues. The CDR3 sequence is CAILQGCISFFDTQYF. The CDR3 coding sequence is TGTGCCATACTACAGGGCTGTATATCGTTTTTTGATACGCAGTATTTT.

The rearrangement links TRBV12-5 to TRBJ1-2, with TRBD1 as a possible D gene (6 bases). V dropped 1 base and J dropped 2 bases, with 14 bases sitting between them. The germline V gene encodes CDR1 LGHNT and CDR2 FRNRAP. The CDR3 spans 16 residues. Written as DNA, the CDR3 is TGTGCTAGTGGTTTGGGCACAGGGATTTTCAACTATGGCTACACCTTC. It translates to CASGLGTGIFNYGYTF.

V and J are TRBV5-4 and TRBJ2-3, with D perhaps matching TRBD1 or TRBD2 (5 bases each). From germline, CDR1 is SGHNT and CDR2 YYREEE (reference sequence). V was cut by 4 bases and J by 2 bases, with 14 bases left in between. The CDR3 is made up of 15 amino acids. The DNA for the CDR3 is TGTGCCAGCAGCGCCCCGGGACGGGACACAGATACGCAGTATTTT. It codes for CASSAPGRDTDTQYF.

V and J are TRBV7-2 and TRBJ1-5, with D unclear. The germline V gene encodes CDR1 SGHTA and CDR2 FQGNSA. The V and J ends lost 0 bases and 2 bases respectively, with 8 bases between them. The CDR3 spans 15 residues. CDR3 protein: CASSLALGGNQPQHF. In DNA form, the CDR3 reads TGTGCCAGCAGCTTAGCGCTCGGGGGCAATCAGCCCCAGCATTTT.

This chain uses TRBV6-5 with TRBJ1-2, with D perhaps matching TRBD1 (5 bases). V was pared by 8 bases and J by 5 bases, with 18 bases between. This CDR3 spans 14 amino acids. Per germline, CDR1 MNHEY and CDR2 SVGAGI. CDR3 residues: CASEEGGGIYGYTF. The CDR3 region has the DNA TGTGCCAGCGAGGAGGGCGGGGGGATTTATGGCTACACCTTC.

This clone is a singleton in its sample. This chain joins TRBV5-6 and TRBJ1-1; D gene uncertain. This CDR3 comprises 11 residues. The germline V gene has CDR1 SGHDT and CDR2 YYEEEE. V lost 0 bases to trimming and J lost 8 bases, with 5 bases between them. The CDR3: CASSLGAEAFF. The CDR3, as DNA: TGTGCCAGCAGCTTGGGAGCGGAAGCTTTCTTT.

This clone appeared a few times. V and J are TRBV29-1 and TRBJ1-1, with 12 nucleotides matching TRBD1. V gave up 1 base and J gave up 4 bases; unmatched junction bases: 10. Germline values: CDR1 SQVTM, CDR2 ANQGSEA. The CDR3 totals 17 residues. The chain's CDR3 is CSVEGGQGARFATEAFF. CDR3 DNA: TGCAGCGTTGAAGGGGGACAGGGGGCGCGTTTTGCCACTGAAGCTTTCTTT.

This clone has a handful of counts. CDR3 protein: CASSSTGNTEAFF. CDR3 DNA: TGTGCCAGCAGTAGTACAGGGAACACTGAAGCTTTCTTT. The V gene is TRBV6-4, the J gene TRBJ1-1, with D possibly TRBD1 on 5 matching bases. Per germline, CDR1 MRHNA and CDR2 SNTAGT. The CDR3 totals 13 residues. The V end lost 5 bases, the J end lost 1 base, and 8 bases lay between the germline ends.

The chain employs TRBV2 and TRBJ1-2; D ambiguous. This CDR3 has 15 residues. Deletions cut 0 bases from V and 3 bases from J, with 11 bases between. Germline CDR1 reads SNHLY; CDR2 reads FYNNEI. For the CDR3, the DNA is TGTGCCAGCAGTGAAGCGCACAAGCCCTACTATGGCTACACCTTC. Protein sequence: CASSEAHKPYYGYTF.

The chain recombines TRBV5-8 with TRBJ1-3; D is possibly TRBD1 (5 bases). The CDR3 contains 14 residues. The V gene lost 2 bases and the J gene lost 2 bases, with 8 bases spanning the gap. From germline, CDR1 is SGHTS and CDR2 YDEGEE. The CDR3 loop reads CASSFRGAGNTIYF. The CDR3 nucleotides are TGTGCCAGCAGCTTCCGGGGCGCTGGAAACACCATATATTTT.

The chain employs TRBV5-8 and TRBJ2-2, with D unclear. Germline V gene data show CDR1 as SGHTS and CDR2 as YDEGEE. The CDR3 has 13 amino acids. V was shortened by 6 bases and J by 2 bases, with 8 bases between the two germline ends. The CDR3 region is CASNSFNTGELFF. Written as DNA, the CDR3 is TGTGCCAGCAATTCCTTTAACACCGGGGAGCTGTTTTTT.

The chain joins TRBV7-2 to TRBJ2-7, with D perhaps matching TRBD2 (6 bases). This CDR3 is 14 amino acids long. V lost 2 bases, J lost 4 bases, and 12 bases lay in between. The germline V gene encodes CDR1 SGHTA and CDR2 FQGNSA. The CDR3, as DNA: TGTGCCAGCAGCTTATCCGGCGGGACTTACGAGCAGTACTTC. Its protein product is CASSLSGGTYEQYF.

The gene calls are TRBV6-5 and TRBJ2-7; D gene uncertain. Germline-derived CDR1 and CDR2 are MNHEY and SVGAGI. V was clipped by 4 bases and J by 3 bases, with 7 bases between them. The CDR3 totals 12 residues. The CDR3 protein is CASSFSLYEQYF. The CDR3 coding sequence is TGTGCCAGCAGTTTCAGCCTCTACGAGCAGTACTTC.

The chain is built from TRBV28 and TRBJ2-3; no firm D call. CDR1 and CDR2 from the germline V gene are MDHEN and SYDVKM. CDR3 size: 13 residues. Trimming cost V 5 bases and J 3 bases, with 9 bases left between them. CDR3: CASSPGGTDTQYF. DNA for the CDR3: TGTGCCAGCAGTCCAGGTGGGACAGATACGCAGTATTTT.

The J gene is TRBJ2-3, the V gene TRBV5-1; D is uncertain. The CDR3 contains 15 residues. The germline V and J ends were trimmed by 0 bases and 2 bases, with 10 bases remaining between them. Germline CDR1 SGHRS, CDR2 YFSETQ. The chain's CDR3 is CASSLGLPNTDTQYF. The CDR3 bases are TGCGCCAGCAGCTTGGGATTACCTAACACAGATACGCAGTATTTT.

This rearrangement joins TRBV30 to TRBJ1-4, with D perhaps matching TRBD1 (5 bases). Trimming cost V 4 bases and J 6 bases, with 15 bases left between them. The CDR3 totals 14 residues. Germline CDR1 and CDR2: GTSNPN and SVGIG (reference sequence). The CDR3 DNA is TGTGCCTGGACCCAGGGAGGGTTCTATGAAAAACTGTTTTTT. This gives the protein CAWTQGGFYEKLFF.